This is a list of T cell receptor beta chains from one sample in a study of blood T cell repertoires in COVID-19. Sequenced by immunoSEQ multiplex PCR; TCRdb stores in-frame clones only, minus some. Among about 210,000 clones listed, around 89% were seen once. The sequenced sample was peripheral blood. These receptors all stem from a man in his 70s with acute or convalescent COVID-19. Both conserved end residues are part of each CDR3. A D gene is named only where the DNA matches it firmly. Not every row has a clone size; where given, it reads once, few, many or a size class.

V gene	CDR3 length	J gene	clone size	D gene	CDR3 DNA	CDR3 protein
TRBV19	16	TRBJ2-3	many	TRBD2	TGTGCCAGTAGTACTACCGGGACTAGCCTCACAGATACGCAGTATTTT	CASSTTGTSLTDTQYF
TRBV9	16	TRBJ2-1	NA	TRBD2	TGTGCCAGCAGCGTAGAAGGGGGACTAGCGGGAGGTGAGCAGTTCTTC	CASSVEGGLAGGEQFF
TRBV18	19	TRBJ2-6	NA	NA	TGTGCCAGCTCACCTTTAAGTCGACTAGGGGACTCTGGGGCCAACGTCCTGACTTTC	CASSPLSRLGDSGANVLTF
TRBV24-1	13	TRBJ1-2	NA	TRBD1	TGTGCCACCAGGGGACAGGGCCGGGATGGCTACACCTTC	CATRGQGRDGYTF
TRBV6-1	15	TRBJ1-1	NA	TRBD1	TGTGCCAGCAGTGATGCAGGGGGCTCGGGCACTGAAGCTTTCTTT	CASSDAGGSGTEAFF
TRBV7-2	14	TRBJ2-1	NA	NA	TGTGCCAGCAGCGCCCCAACTAGGCGGGGTGAGCAGTTCTTC	CASSAPTRRGEQFF
TRBV20-1	12	TRBJ2-7	few	TRBD2	TGCAGTGCTAGTACGGGGGGGATCGAGCAGTACTTC	CSASTGGIEQYF
TRBV27	14	TRBJ1-6	many	NA	TGTGCCAGCAGTCCGGGACTGTATAATTCACCCCTCCACTTT	CASSPGLYNSPLHF
TRBV5-5	15	TRBJ2-7	NA	NA	TGTGCCAGCAGCCCATTCCAGGGGATCTTGTACGAGCAGTACTTC	CASSPFQGILYEQYF
TRBV7-2	18	TRBJ1-1	NA	NA	TGTGCCAGCAGCTCCCGAGTCCATGGCAGGGCAATGAACACTGAAGCTTTCTTT	CASSSRVHGRAMNTEAFF
TRBV19	11	TRBJ1-2	NA	NA	TGTGCCAGTTCTCGGGGGGGTGGCTACACCTTC	CASSRGGGYTF
TRBV29-1	15	TRBJ2-1	NA	NA	TGCAGCGTTGAAGAGGAAAACAGGGTATACAATGAGCAGTTCTTC	CSVEEENRVYNEQFF
TRBV19	13	TRBJ2-5	NA	TRBD1	TGTGCCAGTCCTGAACAGGGGGAAGAGACCCAGTACTTC	CASPEQGEETQYF
TRBV14	16	TRBJ1-1	NA	NA	TGTGCCAGCAGCGCTCTAACAGGGTTGGTGAACACTGAAGCTTTCTTT	CASSALTGLVNTEAFF
TRBV6-2/TRBV6-3	14	TRBJ2-1	once	NA	TGTGCCAGCAGTCGGGCCGGGACCTACAATGAGCAGTTCTTC	CASSRAGTYNEQFF
TRBV5-1	15	TRBJ2-1	many	TRBD2	TGCGCCAGCAGCTTGGATAGCGGGAGCTACAATGAGCAGTTCTTC	CASSLDSGSYNEQFF
TRBV7-9	12	TRBJ2-1	NA	NA	TGTGCCAGCAAACGGACTCCGAATGAGCAGTTCTTC	CASKRTPNEQFF
TRBV7-2	14	TRBJ2-3	NA	NA	TGTGCCAGCAGCTCGACAGTGAGCACAGATACGCAGTATTTT	CASSSTVSTDTQYF
TRBV3-1/TRBV3-2	13	TRBJ1-2	NA	NA	TGTGCCAGCAGCCAAAGGGGCTCTAGTGGCTACACCTTC	CASSQRGSSGYTF
TRBV6-6	15	TRBJ1-1	NA	TRBD1	TGTGCCAGCAGTTCATCGACAGGGGTAGACACTGAAGCTTTCTTT	CASSSSTGVDTEAFF
TRBV5-1	15	TRBJ2-5	NA	TRBD2	TGCGCCAGCAGCTTGACTAGCGGGAGCGAAGAGACCCAGTACTTC	CASSLTSGSEETQYF
TRBV21-1	19	TRBJ2-5	NA	NA	TGTGCCAGCAGCAAAGTAGTGACAGGGGAAACGGGGTTGGAAGAGACCCAGTACTTC	CASSKVVTGETGLEETQYF
TRBV14	13	TRBJ1-2	NA	NA	TGTGCCAGCAGCCCAAATCTTCAGGGTCCAAAGGTCTTC	CASSPNLQGPKVF
TRBV2	13	TRBJ2-2	NA	NA	TGTGCCAGCTCTAGGAGGGCTACCGGGGAGCTGTTTTTT	CASSRRATGELFF
TRBV9	15	TRBJ1-2	NA	NA	TGTGCCAGCAGCGTATTGGCTGCTTCTAACTATGGCTACACCTTC	CASSVLAASNYGYTF
TRBV18	14	TRBJ2-7	NA	TRBD1	TGTGCCAGCTCACCGAGGGGACAGACCTACGAGCAGTACTTC	CASSPRGQTYEQYF
TRBV6-5	12	TRBJ1-2	NA	NA	TGTGCCAGCAAACGCCAGGCCTTTGGCTACACCTTC	CASKRQAFGYTF
TRBV15	15	TRBJ2-2	NA	TRBD2	TGTGCCACCAGCAGAGAGGCTAGCGGGACCGGGGAGCTGTTTTTT	CATSREASGTGELFF
TRBV7-9	12	TRBJ1-2	few	NA	TGTGCCAGCAGCTTTTCAGGAAACGGCTACACCTTC	CASSFSGNGYTF
TRBV7-7	16	TRBJ2-2	NA	TRBD1	TGTGCCAGCAGCTTTGGCCCAGGGGGCTCCACCGGGGAGCTGTTTTTT	CASSFGPGGSTGELFF
TRBV11-3	15	TRBJ2-1	NA	TRBD2	TGTGCCAGCAGCTTGGAGGGACTAGCGAACAATGAGCAGTTCTTC	CASSLEGLANNEQFF
TRBV7-9	15	TRBJ1-2	many	NA	TGTGCCAGCAGCCCGCCTCGCGGGGTTTCAGATGGCTACACCTTC	CASSPPRGVSDGYTF
TRBV7-9	18	TRBJ2-1	once	NA	TGTGCCAGCAGCTTAGGGGTCCCGGGATCCACCTCCTACAATGAGCAGTTCTTC	CASSLGVPGSTSYNEQFF
TRBV15	16	TRBJ1-2	NA	NA	TGTGCCACCAGCAGAGATTACCCGGGAACTGCCTATGGCTACACCTTC	CATSRDYPGTAYGYTF
TRBV7-2	18	TRBJ2-6	NA	NA	TGTGCCAGCAGCTCCGACTACCCTATAAGCTCTGGGGCCAACGTCCTGACTTTC	CASSSDYPISSGANVLTF
TRBV27	15	TRBJ1-6	NA	NA	TGTGCCAGCAGTACAGGGAGGGACTATAATTCACCCCTCCACTTT	CASSTGRDYNSPLHF
TRBV28	14	TRBJ2-4	NA	TRBD1	TGTGCCAGCAGTTCGGGACAGTCCAAAAACATTCAGTACTTC	CASSSGQSKNIQYF
TRBV6-2/TRBV6-3	15	TRBJ2-2	many	NA	TGTGCCAGCAGTTCCACGGGAGAGGGCACCGGGGAGCTGTTTTTT	CASSSTGEGTGELFF
TRBV11-1	15	TRBJ2-5	NA	TRBD1	TGTGCCAGCAGCTTAGGAGGGACAGCCCAAGAGACCCAGTACTTC	CASSLGGTAQETQYF
TRBV3-1/TRBV3-2	17	TRBJ2-2	NA	TRBD2	TGTGCCAGCAGCCAAGATAGACTAGCGGGAGATACCGGGGAGCTGTTTTTT	CASSQDRLAGDTGELFF
TRBV2	13	TRBJ1-1	NA	NA	TGTGCCAGCAGTGAAAGGAGGGACACTGAAGCTTTCTTT	CASSERRDTEAFF
TRBV29-1	14	TRBJ1-2	NA	NA	TGCAGCGTTTCAATAGATTCAGGGGTTTTAGGCTACACCTTC	CSVSIDSGVLGYTF
TRBV21-1	19	TRBJ2-2	NA	NA	TGTGCCAGCAGCCCTGCGGGACTAGCGGGAGTAAGGAGCACCGGGGAGCTGTTTTTT	CASSPAGLAGVRSTGELFF